The clone carrying this TCR beta chain was found once. TCR beta rearrangements were amplified from peripheral blood genomic DNA. The record originates from a study of T cell repertoires in aging, cancer and after chemotherapy. Multiplex touch-down PCR with TRB-A/B primers amplified rearranged V-D-J TRB sequences. Using its own MiXCR run on the multiplex PCR reads, TCRdb lists one record per CDR3 protein. The table records approximately 5,000 distinct CDR3 sequences, about 36% of them present only once. CDR3 length: 15 residues. Trimming took off 1 base at V and 8 bases at J, with 12 bases between the two ends. Germline V gene lookup returns CDR1 SEHNR and CDR2 FQNEAQ (reference sequence).

Sequences were obtained from blood. The rearrangement joins TRBV7-9 to TRBJ1-6; D possibly corresponds to TRBD1 (5 bases). The clonotype was recovered from a human donor with a blood cancer. The CDR3 loop is CASSLVFGGDSPLHF. CDR3 DNA: TGTGCCAGCAGCTTAGTGTTCGGGGGGGATTCACCCCTCCACTTT.